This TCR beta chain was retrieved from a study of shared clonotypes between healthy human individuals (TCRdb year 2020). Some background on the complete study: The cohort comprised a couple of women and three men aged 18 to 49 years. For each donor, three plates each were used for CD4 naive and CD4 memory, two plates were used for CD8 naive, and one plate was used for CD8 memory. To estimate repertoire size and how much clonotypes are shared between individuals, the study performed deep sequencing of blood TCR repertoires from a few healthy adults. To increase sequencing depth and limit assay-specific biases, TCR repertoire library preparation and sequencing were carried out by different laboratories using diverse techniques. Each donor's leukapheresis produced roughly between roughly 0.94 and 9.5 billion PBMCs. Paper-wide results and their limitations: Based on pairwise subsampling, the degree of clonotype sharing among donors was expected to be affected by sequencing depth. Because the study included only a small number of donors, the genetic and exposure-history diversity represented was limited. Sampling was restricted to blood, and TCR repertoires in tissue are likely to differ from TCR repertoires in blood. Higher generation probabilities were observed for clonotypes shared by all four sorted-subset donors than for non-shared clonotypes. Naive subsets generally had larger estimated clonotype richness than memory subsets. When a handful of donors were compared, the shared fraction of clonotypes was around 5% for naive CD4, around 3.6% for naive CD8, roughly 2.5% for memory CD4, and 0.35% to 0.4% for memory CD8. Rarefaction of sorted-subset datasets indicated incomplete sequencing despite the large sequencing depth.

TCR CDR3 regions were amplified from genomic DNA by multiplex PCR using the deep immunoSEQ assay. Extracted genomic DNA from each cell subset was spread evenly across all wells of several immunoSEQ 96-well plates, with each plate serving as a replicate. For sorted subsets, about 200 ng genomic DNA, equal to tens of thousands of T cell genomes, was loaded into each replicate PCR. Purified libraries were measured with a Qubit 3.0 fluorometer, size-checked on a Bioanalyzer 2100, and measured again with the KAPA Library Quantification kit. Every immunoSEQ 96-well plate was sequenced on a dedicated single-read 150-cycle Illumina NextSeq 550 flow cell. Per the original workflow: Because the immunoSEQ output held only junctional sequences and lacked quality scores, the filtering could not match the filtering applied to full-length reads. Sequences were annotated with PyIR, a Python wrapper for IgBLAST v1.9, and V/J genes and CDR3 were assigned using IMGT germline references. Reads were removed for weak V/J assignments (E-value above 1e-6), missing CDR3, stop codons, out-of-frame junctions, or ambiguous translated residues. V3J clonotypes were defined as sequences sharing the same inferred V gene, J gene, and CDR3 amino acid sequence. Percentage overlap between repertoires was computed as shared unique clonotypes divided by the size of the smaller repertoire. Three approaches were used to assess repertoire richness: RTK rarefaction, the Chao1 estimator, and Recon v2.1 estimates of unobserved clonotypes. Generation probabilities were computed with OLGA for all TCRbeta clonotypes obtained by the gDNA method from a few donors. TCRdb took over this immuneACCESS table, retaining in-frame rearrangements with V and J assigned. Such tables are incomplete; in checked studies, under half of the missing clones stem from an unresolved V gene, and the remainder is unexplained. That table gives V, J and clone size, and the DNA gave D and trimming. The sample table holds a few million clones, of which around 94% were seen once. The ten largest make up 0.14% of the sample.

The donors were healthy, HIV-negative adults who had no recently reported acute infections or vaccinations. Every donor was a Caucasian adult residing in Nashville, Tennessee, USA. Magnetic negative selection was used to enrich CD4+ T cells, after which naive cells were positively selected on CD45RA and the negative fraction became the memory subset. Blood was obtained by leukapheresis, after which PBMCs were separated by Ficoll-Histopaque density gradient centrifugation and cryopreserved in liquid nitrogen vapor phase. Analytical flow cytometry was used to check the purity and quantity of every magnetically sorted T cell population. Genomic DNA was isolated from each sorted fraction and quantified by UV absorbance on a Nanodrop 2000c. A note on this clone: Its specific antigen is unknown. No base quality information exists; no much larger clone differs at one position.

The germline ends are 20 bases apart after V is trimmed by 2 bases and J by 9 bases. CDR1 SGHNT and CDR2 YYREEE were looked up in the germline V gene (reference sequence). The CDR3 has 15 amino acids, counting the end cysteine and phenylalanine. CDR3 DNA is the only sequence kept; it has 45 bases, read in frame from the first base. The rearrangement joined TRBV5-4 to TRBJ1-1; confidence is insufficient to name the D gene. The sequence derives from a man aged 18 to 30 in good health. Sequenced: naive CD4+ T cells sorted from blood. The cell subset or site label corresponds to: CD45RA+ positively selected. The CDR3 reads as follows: CASSLAGSGSWKAFF. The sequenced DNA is TGTGCCAGCAGCTTAGCGGGCAGTGGAAGTTGGAAAGCTTTCTTT.